This T cell receptor (beta chain) derives from a study of T-cell memory formation after mild COVID-19. General study findings and limits: A subset of responding clones appeared in pre-infection memory, suggesting cross-reactive memory joined. CD8+ contracting clones occupied EMRA, while CD4+ ones occupied mainly CM and EM.

CDR1 and CDR2 from the germline V gene are DFQATT and SNEGSKA (reference sequence). The V and J ends lost 0 bases and 2 bases respectively, with 16 bases between them. There are 16 residues in the CDR3. Libraries for TCRalpha and TCRbeta carried sample barcodes and unique molecular identifiers via 5'RACE. Each CDR3 protein gets one entry after TCRdb re-called the 5' RACE reads with MiXCR. Counted here are under 300,000 distinct CDR3 sequences, less than 9.5% occurring once; the ten biggest clones make up 22%. This clonotype showed up just a few times. The antigen remains undetermined. This chain connects TRBV20-1 to TRBJ1-1; no reliable D call. The sequence was collected from a man between 18 and 29 years old who had mild COVID-19 (a few samples of this study predate the infection). Cell type and time point are not known. Material: PBMCs or a T cell subset sorted from them (not recorded which). The CDR3 nucleotides read TGCAGTGCTAGAGAAGCGAAGAGGGCCGGAAACACTGAAGCTTTCTTT. The encoded protein is CSAREAKRAGNTEAFF.